Listed below are T cell receptor beta chains from one sample, sequenced in a study of cytomegalovirus exposure and HLA in healthy donors. Measured with immunoSEQ multiplex PCR; TCRdb has only the in-frame clones, and not every one. The table lists roughly 50,000 clones, approximately 92% of them singletons. Sequencing used PBMCs. The source is a young man in good health and CMV-seronegative. Both conserved end residues are part of each CDR3. D genes are given only for firm matches. The listing skips clone size in some rows; elsewhere it reads once, few, many or a size class.

NA	TRBJ2-2	TRBV4-1	NA	CASSTANTGELFF	TGCGCCAGCAGCACAGCAAACACCGGGGAGCTGTTTTTT
NA	TRBJ1-3	TRBV6-6	TRBD1	CASSYSTGDGNTIYF	TGTGCCAGCAGTTACTCGACAGGGGACGGAAACACCATATATTTT
large	TRBJ2-3	TRBV6-1	NA	CASSEGQGATDTQYF	TGTGCCAGCAGTGAAGGGCAGGGTGCAACAGATACGCAGTATTTT
NA	TRBJ2-1	TRBV7-6	NA	CASSLLGYEQFF	TGTGCCAGCAGCTTACTCGGGTATGAGCAGTTCTTC
NA	TRBJ1-5	TRBV6-6	NA	CASSWTDWYSNQPQHF	TGTGCCAGCAGTTGGACAGATTGGTATAGCAATCAGCCCCAGCATTTT
few	TRBJ2-2	TRBV29-1	NA	CSVSTGLRTGELFF	TGCAGCGTTTCCACAGGGTTGCGCACCGGGGAGCTGTTTTTT
NA	TRBJ1-5	TRBV7-9	NA	CASSPGADQPQHF	TGTGCCAGCAGCCCTGGGGCGGATCAGCCCCAGCATTTT
NA	TRBJ2-5	TRBV19	NA	CASSMGGGQETQYF	TGTGCCAGTAGTATGGGAGGAGGCCAAGAGACCCAGTACTTC
NA	TRBJ1-1	TRBV21-1	NA	CASFHRGSYTEAFF	TGTGCCAGCTTCCACAGGGGGAGCTACACTGAAGCTTTCTTT
NA	TRBJ2-5	TRBV28	NA	CASSLSYQETQYF	TGTGCCAGCAGTTTATCGTACCAAGAGACCCAGTACTTC
NA	TRBJ2-7	TRBV7-9	TRBD2	CASSSIRTSGSSYEQYF	TGTGCCAGCAGCTCTATCCGGACTAGCGGGAGTAGTTACGAGCAGTACTTC
few	TRBJ2-1	TRBV4-1	NA	CASGLRPSGTNNEQFF	TGCGCCAGCGGCCTTCGACCCAGCGGAACGAACAATGAGCAGTTCTTC
NA	TRBJ1-5	TRBV28	TRBD1	CASRSQGQGNQPQHF	TGTGCCAGCAGGTCACAGGGACAGGGTAATCAGCCCCAGCATTTT
few	TRBJ1-1	TRBV2	NA	CASSEDKNTEAFF	TGTGCCAGCAGTGAAGACAAGAACACTGAAGCTTTCTTT
NA	TRBJ1-2	TRBV28	TRBD1	CALRQGTNYGYTF	TGTGCCTTAAGACAGGGGACTAACTATGGCTACACCTTC
NA	TRBJ2-1	TRBV19	TRBD2	CASSSSGRAVLYNEQFF	TGTGCCAGTAGTTCTAGCGGGAGGGCCGTCCTTTACAATGAGCAGTTCTTC
NA	TRBJ2-6	TRBV5-8	TRBD1	CASRRGQGYAGANVLTF	TGTGCCAGCAGACGCGGACAGGGTTACGCTGGGGCCAACGTCCTGACTTTC
NA	TRBJ1-2	TRBV5-1	NA	CASSEYNYGYTF	TGCGCCAGCAGCGAGTACAACTATGGCTACACCTTC
NA	TRBJ2-7	TRBV28	TRBD1	CASSLGPGQTKIYEQYF	TGTGCCAGCAGTTTGGGACCGGGACAGACTAAGATTTACGAGCAGTACTTC
once	TRBJ2-7	TRBV5-5	TRBD2	CASSHVGLAGGREQYF	TGTGCCAGCAGCCACGTTGGACTAGCGGGAGGGAGGGAGCAGTACTTC
NA	TRBJ2-3	TRBV7-8	NA	CASGPDTQYF	TGTGCCAGCGGGCCAGATACGCAGTATTTT
NA	TRBJ2-7	TRBV11-2	TRBD2	CASSLVGGASEQYF	TGTGCCAGCAGCTTAGTCGGGGGGGCCAGCGAGCAGTACTTC
NA	TRBJ2-3	TRBV11-2	TRBD1	CASSLVGTVNTDTQYF	TGTGCCAGCAGCTTAGTAGGGACAGTAAACACAGATACGCAGTATTTT
few	TRBJ1-4	TRBV18	NA	CASSPQSGVNEKLFF	TGTGCCAGCTCACCGCAGAGCGGGGTCAATGAAAAACTGTTTTTT
NA	TRBJ2-1	TRBV6-6	TRBD1	CASSKTGGSYNEQFF	TGTGCCAGCAGTAAAACAGGGGGCTCCTACAATGAGCAGTTCTTC
once	TRBJ2-5	TRBV30	TRBD2	CAWSGGWEETQYF	TGTGCCTGGAGCGGGGGGTGGGAAGAGACCCAGTACTTC
NA	TRBJ1-5	TRBV7-9	NA	CASAGLGDQPQHF	TGTGCCAGCGCGGGACTCGGGGATCAGCCCCAGCATTTT
NA	TRBJ2-7	TRBV6-1	NA	CASSDGYEQYF	TGTGCCAGCAGTGACGGCTACGAGCAGTACTTC
once	TRBJ2-7	TRBV10-1	TRBD1	CASSGQGPYEQYF	TGCGCCAGCAGCGGACAGGGACCCTACGAGCAGTACTTC
NA	TRBJ2-2	TRBV7-6	NA	CASSPGGAVSGELFF	TGTGCCAGCAGCCCCGGTGGGGCGGTCAGCGGGGAGCTGTTTTTT
once	TRBJ1-2	TRBV5-1	NA	CASSSTGVYGYTF	TGCGCCAGCAGCTCGACAGGCGTCTATGGCTACACCTTC
NA	TRBJ1-5	TRBV11-2	NA	CASSLGGGGNQPQHF	TGTGCCAGCAGCTTAGGGGGGGGTGGCAATCAGCCCCAGCATTTT
NA	TRBJ2-6	TRBV7-3	TRBD1	CASSPHLTGYGANVLTF	TGTGCCAGCAGCCCCCACTTGACAGGGTACGGGGCCAACGTCCTGACTTTC
NA	TRBJ2-5	TRBV27	TRBD2	CASSRAGGGETQYF	TGTGCCAGCAGTAGAGCGGGAGGGGGAGAGACCCAGTACTTC
NA	TRBJ1-2	TRBV18	NA	CASSPKTGSGGYTF	TGTGCCAGCTCTCCTAAAACAGGGTCGGGAGGCTACACCTTC
NA	TRBJ2-3	TRBV5-8	TRBD2	CASSLGLAGPTDTQYF	TGTGCCAGCAGCTTGGGACTAGCGGGACCCACAGATACGCAGTATTTT
few	TRBJ2-5	TRBV10-1	NA	CASRQGETQYF	TGCGCCAGCAGACAGGGAGAGACCCAGTACTTC
NA	TRBJ1-1	TRBV28	TRBD1	CASSWGQGASEAFF	TGTGCCAGCAGTTGGGGACAGGGGGCTTCTGAAGCTTTCTTT
NA	TRBJ2-4	TRBV7-8	TRBD2	CASSLGGLAYF	TGTGCCAGCAGCTTAGGTGGACTAGCGTACTTC
NA	TRBJ2-6	TRBV6-5	NA	CASSYATGSGANVLTF	TGTGCCAGCAGTTACGCTACCGGCTCTGGGGCCAACGTCCTGACTTTC
few	TRBJ2-7	TRBV14	NA	CASSQVATGPEQYF	TGTGCCAGCAGCCAAGTTGCCACCGGTCCCGAGCAGTACTTC
NA	TRBJ2-1	TRBV27	TRBD1	CASKTMSGQGVYNEQFF	TGTGCCAGCAAAACGATGTCGGGACAGGGGGTCTACAATGAGCAGTTCTTC